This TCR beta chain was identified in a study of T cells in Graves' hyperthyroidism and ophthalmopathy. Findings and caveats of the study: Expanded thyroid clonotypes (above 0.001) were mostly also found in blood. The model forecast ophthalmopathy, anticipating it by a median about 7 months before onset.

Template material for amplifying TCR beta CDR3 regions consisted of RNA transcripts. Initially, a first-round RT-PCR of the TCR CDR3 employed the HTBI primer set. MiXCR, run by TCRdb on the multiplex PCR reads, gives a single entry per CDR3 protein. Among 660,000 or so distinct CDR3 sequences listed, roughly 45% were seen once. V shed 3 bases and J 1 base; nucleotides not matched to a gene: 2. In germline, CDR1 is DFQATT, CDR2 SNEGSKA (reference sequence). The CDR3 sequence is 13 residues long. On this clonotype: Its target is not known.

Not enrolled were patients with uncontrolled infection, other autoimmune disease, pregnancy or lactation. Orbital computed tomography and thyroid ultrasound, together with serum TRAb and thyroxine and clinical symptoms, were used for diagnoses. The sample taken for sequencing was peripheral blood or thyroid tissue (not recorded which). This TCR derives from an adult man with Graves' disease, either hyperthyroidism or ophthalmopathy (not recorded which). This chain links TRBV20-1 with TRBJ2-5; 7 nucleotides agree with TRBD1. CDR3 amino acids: CSASGQVQETQYF. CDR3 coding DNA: TGCAGTGCTAGCGGACAGGTCCAAGAGACCCAGTACTTC.